One sample yielded the 12 T cell receptor beta chains listed below, sequenced in a study of blood T cell repertoires in COVID-19. The table came from immunoSEQ multiplex PCR; TCRdb's copy has only in-frame clones and leaves some out. The table includes approximately 300,000 clones, 86% detected once. The sample consisted of PBMCs or T cells enriched from blood (not recorded which). These receptors were taken from a woman between 18 and 29 years old who had recovered from COVID-19.

The chain links TRBV11-3 to TRBJ2-1, with D possibly TRBD1 on 6 matching bases. V lost 5 bases, J lost 9 bases, and 8 bases lay in between. Germline values: CDR1 SGHNT, CDR2 YENEEA. This CDR3 comprises 11 residues. CDR3 region: CASSQGREQFF. In nucleotides, the CDR3 is TGTGCCAGCAGCCAGGGGCGTGAGCAGTTCTTC.

CDR3 sequence: CASSMGQTNYGYTF. The CDR3 region has the DNA TGTGCCAGTAGTATGGGACAGACTAACTATGGCTACACCTTC. This sequence joins TRBV19 and TRBJ1-2; 7 bases are shared with TRBD1. This CDR3 is 14 amino acids long. Germline CDR1 and CDR2: LNHDA and SQIVND (reference sequence). V was clipped by 3 bases and J by 0 bases; unmatched bases: 1.

The chain is built from TRBV14 and TRBJ2-1; D ambiguous. Germline CDR1 is SGHDN and CDR2 is FVKESK. V shed 1 base and J shed 3 bases, with 7 bases lying between them. The CDR3 consists of 14 residues. The CDR3 loop reads CASSQAQNYNEQFF. CDR3 nucleotides: TGTGCCAGCAGCCAAGCCCAGAACTACAATGAGCAGTTCTTC.

The CDR3, as DNA: TGTGCCAGCAGCTTAGCCATTGGGGGCTCGAACACCGGGGAGCTGTTTTTT. This translates into CASSLAIGGSNTGELFF. The V and J genes are TRBV7-6 and TRBJ2-2, with D possibly matching TRBD1 (6 bases). V shed 0 bases and J shed 0 bases, with 11 bases lying between them. From germline, CDR1 is SGHVS and CDR2 FNYEAQ. This CDR3 has 17 residues.

This clone was observed a few times. The V gene is TRBV5-8, the J gene TRBJ1-1; D is possibly TRBD1 (6 bases). Germline lookup yields CDR1 SGHTS and CDR2 YDEGEE. This CDR3 spans 13 amino acids. The CDR3 protein is CAITRQVSAEAFF. For the CDR3, the DNA is TGTGCAATCACACGACAGGTTTCGGCTGAAGCTTTCTTT.

The chain links TRBV4-1 to TRBJ2-7; 12 positions match TRBD1. Per the germline V gene, CDR1 is MGHRA and CDR2 is YSYEKL. The CDR3 consists of 18 residues. V shed 1 base and J 2 bases; nucleotides not matched to a gene: 9. The CDR3 region is CASSQGPGTGGTPYEQYF. CDR3 nucleotides: TGCGCCAGCAGCCAAGGCCCGGGGACAGGGGGCACCCCCTACGAGCAGTACTTC.

This sequence joins TRBV28 and TRBJ2-2; D might be TRBD1 (5 bases). V lost 3 bases to trimming and J lost 1 base, with 9 bases between them. The germline V gene has CDR1 MDHEN and CDR2 SYDVKM. CDR3 length: 15 amino acids. The CDR3 region is CASSFRQGNTGELFF. The CDR3 DNA follows: TGTGCCAGCAGTTTTCGGCAGGGGAACACCGGGGAGCTGTTTTTT.

The chain couples TRBV9 to TRBJ1-3; D call uncertain. This CDR3 contains 15 residues. V lost 0 bases and J lost 4, with 11 bases in between. Germline CDR1 and CDR2: SGDLS and YYNGEE. For the CDR3, the DNA is TGTGCCAGCAGCGTAGTTGGTATGAGGGGAAACACCATATATTTT. This translates into CASSVVGMRGNTIYF.

This clone has just one count. This chain links TRBV5-1 with TRBJ1-1; the D is unclear. Trimming shortened V by 0 bases and J by 1 base, and 4 bases separated the two germline ends. CDR1 and CDR2 (germline): SGHRS, YFSETQ. This CDR3 comprises 13 residues. CDR3 in amino acids: CASSLGENTEAFF. The CDR3 region has the DNA TGCGCCAGCAGCTTGGGAGAGAACACTGAAGCTTTCTTT.

The V call is TRBV27, the J call TRBJ2-3; unclear D gene. The germline gives CDR1 MNHEY, CDR2 SMNVEV (reference sequence). Trimming cost V 6 bases and J 11 bases, with 15 bases left between them. The CDR3 has 12 residues. CDR3 region: CASSPGSVVQYF. The CDR3 DNA is TGTGCCAGCAGCCCCGGGTCCGTAGTGCAGTATTTT.

The V call is TRBV7-2, the J call TRBJ1-2, with TRBD1 matching 8 bases. Unmatched junction bases numbered 7, after V lost 3 bases and J lost 4 bases. This CDR3 has 15 amino acids. CDR1 is SGHTA and CDR2 is FQGNSA in the germline V gene. CDR3 DNA: TGTGCCAGCAGCTTCCTTGGACAGGGTACCTATGGCTACACCTTC. Its protein is CASSFLGQGTYGYTF.

The chain is built from TRBV13 and TRBJ2-3; D possibly corresponds to TRBD2 (5 bases). CDR3 length: 14 amino acids. With 5 bases removed from V and 3 bases from J, the gap between germline ends came to 12 bases. The V gene's germline CDR1 is PRHDT and CDR2 FYEKMQ (reference sequence). CDR3 residues: CASSPDSGTDTQYF. DNA of the CDR3: TGTGCCAGCAGCCCAGACTCGGGGACAGATACGCAGTATTTT.